These 9 T cell receptor beta chains share one sample of origin, sequenced in a study of cytotoxic CD8 clonotypes in ibrutinib-treated CLL. Generated by immunoSEQ multiplex PCR, the TCRdb table keeps only in-frame clones and is missing some. Found here are 150,000 or so clones, about 80% of them singletons; the top ten hold approximately 2%. The sequenced sample was PBMCs, obtained after 12 months of ibrutinib treatment. Receptors were obtained from a human donor with chronic lymphocytic leukemia.

This clone was seen once. The chain carries TRBV7-9 and TRBJ1-2, with 10 nucleotides matching TRBD1. Germline CDR1 SEHNR, CDR2 FQNEAQ (reference sequence). V was pared by 2 bases and J by 6 bases, with 3 bases of the junction left unmatched. The CDR3 sequence is 14 residues long. CDR3 bases: TGTGCCAGCAGCTTAACGACAGGGGGCGATGGCTACACCTTC. Translation: CASSLTTGGDGYTF.

The chain uses TRBV5-5 and TRBJ1-5; D gene uncertain. Per the germline V gene, CDR1 is SGHKS and CDR2 is YYEKEE (reference sequence). The CDR3 runs to 13 residues. With 0 bases removed from V and 3 bases from J, the gap between germline ends came to 4 bases. The CDR3 sequence: CASSLEPNQPQHF. The CDR3 bases are TGTGCCAGCAGCTTGGAACCCAATCAGCCCCAGCATTTT.

The rearrangement joins TRBV5-6 to TRBJ2-3; 9 nucleotides align to TRBD2. The CDR3 totals 16 residues. Looked up from germline, CDR1 is SGHDT and CDR2 is YYEEEE. V lost 0 bases to trimming and J lost 6 bases; unmatched junction nucleotides: 8. The CDR3 loop reads CASSLVIPSGIDTQYF. In nucleotides, the CDR3 is TGTGCCAGCAGCTTGGTGATCCCTAGCGGGATTGATACGCAGTATTTT.

The chain combines TRBV7-2 with TRBJ2-7, with 11 bases lining up with TRBD2. This CDR3 comprises 15 residues. Germline lookup yields CDR1 SGHTA and CDR2 FQGNSA. V was pared by 6 bases and J by 2 bases, with 6 bases of the junction left unmatched. This CDR3 reads CASSSLAGGPYEQYF. The DNA for the CDR3 is TGTGCCAGCAGTTCTCTAGCGGGGGGCCCCTACGAGCAGTACTTC. The full variable domain, with the rest looked up from reference TRBV7-2 and TRBJ2-7, is GAGVSQSPSNKVTEKGKDVELRCDPISGHTALYWYRQSLGQGLEFLIYFQGNSAPDKSGLPSDRFSAERTGGSVSTLTIQRTQQEDSAVYLCASSSLAGGPYEQYFGPGTRLTVT.

The chain combines TRBV6-5 with TRBJ2-7, with D perhaps given as TRBD1 or TRBD2 (5 bases each). The germline V gene encodes CDR1 MNHEY and CDR2 SVGAGI. This CDR3 comprises 11 residues. The V end was cut by 2 bases, the J end by 6 bases, with 5 bases between. CDR3 amino acids: CASSYGGEQYF. The CDR3 DNA reads TGTGCCAGCAGTTACGGGGGCGAGCAGTACTTC.

The chain combines TRBV5-6 with TRBJ2-7, with 7 bases that match TRBD1. The CDR3 contains 13 residues. After removal of 4 bases from V and 5 bases from J, the junction contained 6 bases not matched to a gene. CDR1 and CDR2 from the germline V gene are SGHDT and YYEEEE. CDR3 DNA sequence: TGTGCCAGCAGCCCTGACAGGGACCACGAGCAGTACTTC. Protein sequence: CASSPDRDHEQYF.

This clone has only a few counts. V usage is TRBV10-3 and J usage is TRBJ1-3; the D is unclear. The CDR3 is 15 amino acids. The ends were cut back, 7 bases at V and 2 bases at J, with 15 bases in the middle. Germline V CDR1 and CDR2: ENHRY, SYGVKD. CDR3 loop: CAITGMGRAGNTIYF. The DNA for the CDR3 is TGTGCCATCACTGGGATGGGTAGGGCTGGAAACACCATATATTTT.

The rearrangement uses TRBV4-2 and TRBJ2-1; possible D gene TRBD1, 6 bases. The germline V gene has CDR1 LGHNA and CDR2 YNFKEQ. The CDR3 is 15 residues long. The V end lost 1 base, the J end lost 7 bases, and 14 bases lay between the germline ends. DNA for the CDR3: TGTGCCAGCAGCCAAGGATTAGTCAGGGGTAATGAGCAGTTCTTC. It translates to CASSQGLVRGNEQFF.

This rearrangement joins TRBV7-9 to TRBJ2-7; tentatively, D is TRBD1 (5 bases). Per germline, CDR1 SEHNR and CDR2 FQNEAQ (reference sequence). CDR3 length equals 12 residues. Between the trimmed V and J ends, which lost 6 bases and 4 bases, there was a span of 10 bases. The CDR3 DNA sequence: TGTGCCAGCAGTATCAAGGGGTACGAGCAGTACTTC. The encoded protein is CASSIKGYEQYF.